These T cell receptor beta chains were read from a single sample in a study of blood T cell repertoires in COVID-19. The data were produced by immunoSEQ multiplex PCR, yet TCRdb's version contains in-frame clones alone and is incomplete. The repertoire includes roughly 230,000 clones, about four fifths of them detected once, and 8.5% to 10% sits in the top ten. Sequencing input: peripheral blood. These receptor sequences come from a man aged 35 to 55 with active or convalescent COVID-19. The CDR3 runs from the conserved cysteine through the conserved F or W. D genes are given only for firm matches. Clone sizes are given selectively: once, few, many, or a class where the clone is expanded.

cdr3_nt cdr3_aa d_call j_call v_call clone_size cdr3_length
TGTGCCAGCAGCTCCCTATGGGACAGGGGACTCGAATCACCCCTCCACTTT CASSSLWDRGLESPLHF TRBD1 TRBJ1-6 TRBV11-2 NA 17
TGTGCCAGCAGCTCACAGGGTGGGTACAATGAGCAGTTCTTC CASSSQGGYNEQFF NA TRBJ2-1 TRBV7-2 NA 14
TGCAGCGTTACCATAGCAGTAAACAATGAGCAGTTCTTC CSVTIAVNNEQFF NA TRBJ2-1 TRBV29-1 NA 13
TGTGCCTGCAGCAAAACGCGACAGGAGCCCACCGGGGAGCTGTTTTTT CACSKTRQEPTGELFF NA TRBJ2-2 TRBV7-9 NA 16
TGTGCCAGCAGCGACAGGGGGTACACTGAAGCTTTCTTT CASSDRGYTEAFF TRBD1 TRBJ1-1 TRBV7-8 NA 13
TGTGCCTGGAGTGTACGGGGGGGTTCCAATCAGCCCCAGCATTTT CAWSVRGGSNQPQHF NA TRBJ1-5 TRBV30 NA 15
TGTGCCAGTAGTATCCCCTACTTCGACAGAACTGAAGCTTTCTTT CASSIPYFDRTEAFF NA TRBJ1-1 TRBV19 once 15
TGTGCCAGCAGTTTACGGACACCCCCTAATGAAAAACTGTTTTTT CASSLRTPPNEKLFF NA TRBJ1-4 TRBV27 NA 15
TGCAGTGCTAGTGGTTTCGTCGCAGGGGAGTATAGCAATCAGCCCCAGCATTTT CSASGFVAGEYSNQPQHF NA TRBJ1-5 TRBV20-1 once 18
TGTGCCACCAAGGGACAGTTCCACGGTGGCTACACCTTC CATKGQFHGGYTF TRBD1 TRBJ1-2 TRBV12-3/TRBV12-4 few 13
TGTGCCAGCAGTCAAGCCGGGACAGGACGATCCTACGAGCAGTACTTC CASSQAGTGRSYEQYF TRBD1 TRBJ2-7 TRBV6-1 NA 16
TGTGCCAGCAGCTTAAGGACAGGAGCAAGGGTCGAGCAGTACTTC CASSLRTGARVEQYF TRBD1 TRBJ2-7 TRBV5-4 NA 15
TGTGCCACCAGTGATAGACAGGTCGGTGCCGCAGATACGCAGTATTTT CATSDRQVGAADTQYF NA TRBJ2-3 TRBV24-1 NA 16
TGTGCCAGCGGACAGGGGTTAGGGAGCGAGCAGTACTTC CASGQGLGSEQYF TRBD1 TRBJ2-7 TRBV7-3 NA 13
TGTGCCAGCAGCCCGCGTCAGGGGGGCCATGAGCAGTTCTTC CASSPRQGGHEQFF NA TRBJ2-1 TRBV14 NA 14
TGTGCCAGTAGTTTCAGGGGGGATTACGGTCAGCCCCAGCATTTT CASSFRGDYGQPQHF TRBD1 TRBJ1-5 TRBV19 NA 15
TGCGCCAGCAGGCCGACAGGGAGCACAGATACGCAGTATTTT CASRPTGSTDTQYF TRBD1 TRBJ2-3 TRBV5-1 NA 14
TGTGCCATCAGTGAGTCGAGCGGGACACAGTATAATTCACCCCTCCACTTT CAISESSGTQYNSPLHF NA TRBJ1-6 TRBV10-3 NA 17
TGTGCTAGTGGTTTGAACAGGCCGCTGAACACTGAAGCTTTCTTT CASGLNRPLNTEAFF NA TRBJ1-1 TRBV12-5 NA 15
TGCGCCAGCAGCGAACAGGGGGGGTTTAACTATGGCTACACCTTC CASSEQGGFNYGYTF TRBD1 TRBJ1-2 TRBV5-1 NA 15
TGTGCCAGCAGTAACAGGGAGGGGACCCTCGGTGGCTACACCTTC CASSNREGTLGGYTF NA TRBJ1-2 TRBV6-5 NA 15
TGTGCCAGCAGCGCCACCCATAGCTCCTACAATGAGCAGTTCTTC CASSATHSSYNEQFF NA TRBJ2-1 TRBV9 NA 15
TGTGCCAGCTCACCCCGGACAGGGGGGGCCGGGGAGCTGTTTTTT CASSPRTGGAGELFF TRBD1 TRBJ2-2 TRBV18 NA 15
TGTGCCAGCAGTGACAGGGGCATAGTGGCTAACTATGGCTACACCTTC CASSDRGIVANYGYTF NA TRBJ1-2 TRBV6-1 NA 16
TGCGCCAGCAGCCAAGCCCTCTCCAGGGGTCTTAGCAATCAGCCCCAGCATTTT CASSQALSRGLSNQPQHF NA TRBJ1-5 TRBV4-1 NA 18
TGTGCCAGCAGCTGGATAGGAGACACCGGGGAGCTGTTTTTT CASSWIGDTGELFF NA TRBJ2-2 TRBV7-3 NA 14
TGCAGCGTTCGGACTAGCGGCTACAATGAGCAGTTCTTC CSVRTSGYNEQFF TRBD2 TRBJ2-1 TRBV29-1 NA 13
TGCGCCAGCAGCTTGGGACTAGCGGGGGGTCTCGCTCAAGAGACCCAGTACTTC CASSLGLAGGLAQETQYF TRBD2 TRBJ2-5 TRBV5-1 NA 18
TGTGCCTGGGACCTAGTCGCCGACACAGATACGCAGTATTTT CAWDLVADTDTQYF NA TRBJ2-3 TRBV30 once 14
TGTGCCAGCAGTTCAGGGGACACTGAAGCTTTCTTT CASSSGDTEAFF NA TRBJ1-1 TRBV28 NA 12
TGTGCCAGCAGCCGGAGCGGGGGAGAAGGTAATGAGCAGTTCTTC CASSRSGGEGNEQFF TRBD2 TRBJ2-1 TRBV7-3 few 15
TGCGCCAGCAGCACCAGACAGACATTGGGCACTGAAGCTTTCTTT CASSTRQTLGTEAFF NA TRBJ1-1 TRBV5-1 once 15
TGCAGCGTTGGGAAGCGGGAGAGGGGCACAGATACGCAGTATTTT CSVGKRERGTDTQYF TRBD2 TRBJ2-3 TRBV29-1 NA 15
TGCAGTGCTAGTCCCGACCCGGGTCTTGGGGCTTTCTTT CSASPDPGLGAFF NA TRBJ1-1 TRBV20-1 NA 13
TGTGCCTGGAAACCCCCTAGCGGGGGGATGGAGACCCAGTACTTC CAWKPPSGGMETQYF TRBD2 TRBJ2-5 TRBV30 once 15
TGCGCCAGCAGCTTGGGCAATAGCGGCTACGAGCAGTACTTC CASSLGNSGYEQYF NA TRBJ2-7 TRBV5-1 NA 14
TGTGCCAGCAGCTGGGGGAGGGGCCCTGGTGAGCAGTTCTTC CASSWGRGPGEQFF TRBD2 TRBJ2-1 TRBV5-4 NA 14
TGTGCCGGGAGGGTAGAAGCAGATACGCAGTATTTT CAGRVEADTQYF TRBD2 TRBJ2-3 TRBV6-5 NA 12
TGTGCCAGCAGCCCGGAGTATAATTCACCCCTCCACTTT CASSPEYNSPLHF NA TRBJ1-6 TRBV11-1 NA 13
TGTGCCAGTAGTGTAGGACAGGGATTGGACACTGAAGCTTTCTTT CASSVGQGLDTEAFF TRBD1 TRBJ1-1 TRBV19 few 15
TGTGCCAGCAGCCCCCGGACAGGGGAGGGTACTGAAGCTTTTTTT CASSPRTGEGTEAFF TRBD1 TRBJ1-1 TRBV7-2 NA 15
TGTGCCAGCAGTTTAGAAAATCGGAGGGAGACCCAGTACTTC CASSLENRRETQYF NA TRBJ2-5 TRBV28 NA 14
TGTGCCTGGACCGCCACAGGGGCTTTTTATAATTCACCCCTCCACTTT CAWTATGAFYNSPLHF TRBD1 TRBJ1-6 TRBV30 NA 16
TGTGCCAGTAGTCATACCAGGGAACACGAGCAGTACTTC CASSHTREHEQYF NA TRBJ2-7 TRBV19 NA 13